In its sample, the clone carrying this TCR beta chain was seen many times. The sample comes from a study of Graves' ophthalmopathy and Graves' hyperthyroidism. This CDR3 is 17 amino acids long. Between the trimmed V and J ends, which lost 2 bases and 2 bases, there was a span of 13 bases. Germline CDR1 reads SGHVS; CDR2 reads FNYEAQ. TCR beta CDR3 amplification used RNA transcripts. HTBI primers served in a first-round RT-PCR, which a second-round multiplex PCR followed. TCRdb reprocessed the multiplex PCR reads with MiXCR, giving one entry per CDR3 protein. The data show approximately 540,000 distinct CDR3 sequences, about 40% seen once.

Sequencing was performed on peripheral blood or thyroid tissue (not recorded which). The receptor comes from an adult man with Graves' hyperthyroidism. V gene TRBV7-6 combines with J gene TRBJ1-6, with D possibly TRBD1 on 6 matching bases. The CDR3 sequence is CASSLRAGEAYNSPLHF. For the CDR3, the DNA is TGTGCCAGCAGCTTACGGGCAGGGGAAGCCTATAATTCACCCCTCCACTTT.